The clone carrying this T cell receptor (beta chain) was seen only once. This specimen belongs to a study of blood T cell dynamics during melanoma immunotherapy. Time point: pre-treatment baseline. Patients had no prior systemic cancer treatment, immunosuppressants or other active cancers. The CDR3 is 16 amino acids. V gave up 1 base and J gave up 0 bases, with 14 bases separating them. Germline CDR1 and CDR2: GTSNPN and SVGIG (reference sequence). The data were produced by immunoSEQ multiplex PCR, yet TCRdb's version contains in-frame clones alone and is incomplete. Counted here are 10,000 or so clones, around 83% occurring once; the ten biggest clones make up 8% to 10%.

Material: blood, obtained from a patient treated with checkpoint blockade. This sequence was found in a human donor with melanoma. The rearrangement uses TRBV30 and TRBJ2-3; D is tentatively TRBD1 or TRBD2 (5 bases each). The CDR3 region has the DNA TGTGCCTGGAGTGCGGGACGGACCACTAGCACAGATACGCAGTATTTT. This encodes CAWSAGRTTSTDTQYF.